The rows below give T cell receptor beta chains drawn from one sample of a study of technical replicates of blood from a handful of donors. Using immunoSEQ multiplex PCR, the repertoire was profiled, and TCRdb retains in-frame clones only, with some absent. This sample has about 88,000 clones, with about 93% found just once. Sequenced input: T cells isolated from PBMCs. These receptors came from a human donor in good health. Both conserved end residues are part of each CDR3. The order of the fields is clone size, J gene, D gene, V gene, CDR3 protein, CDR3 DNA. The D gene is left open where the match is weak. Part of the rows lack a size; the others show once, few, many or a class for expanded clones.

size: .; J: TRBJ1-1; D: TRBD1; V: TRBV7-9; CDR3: CASSYPGTGGPEAFF; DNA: TGTGCCAGCAGCTATCCCGGGACAGGGGGTCCTGAAGCTTTCTTT
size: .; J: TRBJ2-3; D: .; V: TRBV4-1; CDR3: CASSPQGDTQYF; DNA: TGCGCCAGCAGCCCCCAGGGAGATACGCAGTATTTT
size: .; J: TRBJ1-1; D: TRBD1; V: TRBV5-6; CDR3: CASSRSGTGPTEAFF; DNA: TGTGCCAGCAGCCGTTCCGGGACAGGGCCCACTGAAGCTTTCTTT
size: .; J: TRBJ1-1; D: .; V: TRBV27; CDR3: CASSLFGGWEAFF; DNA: TGTGCCAGCAGTTTATTTGGGGGGTGGGAAGCTTTCTTT
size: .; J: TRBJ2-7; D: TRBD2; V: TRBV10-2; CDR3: CASTPSGRTYEQYF; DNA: TGCGCCAGCACCCCTAGCGGGAGAACCTACGAGCAGTACTTC
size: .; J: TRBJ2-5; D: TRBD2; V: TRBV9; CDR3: CASSSGLAGARYQETQYF; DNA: TGTGCCAGCAGCTCCGGACTAGCGGGAGCGAGGTACCAAGAGACCCAGTACTTC
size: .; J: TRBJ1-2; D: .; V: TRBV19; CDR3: CASSIPTGYGYTF; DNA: TGTGCCAGTAGTATCCCAACGGGCTATGGCTACACCTTC
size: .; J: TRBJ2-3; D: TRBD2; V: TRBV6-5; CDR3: CASSYRRLAGTDTQYF; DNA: TGTGCCAGCAGTTACCGGCGTCTAGCGGGCACAGATACGCAGTATTTT
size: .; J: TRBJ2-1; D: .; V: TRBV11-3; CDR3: CASSLLQGYNEQFF; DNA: TGTGCCAGCAGCTTACTACAGGGATACAATGAGCAGTTCTTC
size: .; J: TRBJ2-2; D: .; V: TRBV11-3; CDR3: CASSLASGKYTGELFF; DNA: TGTGCCAGCAGCTTAGCCTCCGGGAAGTACACCGGGGAGCTGTTTTTT
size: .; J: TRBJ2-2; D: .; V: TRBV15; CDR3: CATGGVGLDTGELFF; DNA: TGTGCCACCGGCGGGGTAGGGCTCGACACCGGGGAGCTGTTTTTT
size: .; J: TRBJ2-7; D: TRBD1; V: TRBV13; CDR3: CASSLEGQGDEQYF; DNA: TGTGCCAGCAGCTTAGAAGGACAGGGGGACGAGCAGTACTTC
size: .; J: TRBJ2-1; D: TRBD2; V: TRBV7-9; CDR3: CASSLVAGRLDEQFF; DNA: TGTGCCAGCAGCTTGGTAGCGGGTCGGTTGGATGAGCAGTTCTTC
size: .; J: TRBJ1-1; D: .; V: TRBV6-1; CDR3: CASSEFDWRNTEALF; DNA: TGTGCCAGCAGTGAATTTGACTGGCGGAACACTGAAGCTTTATTT
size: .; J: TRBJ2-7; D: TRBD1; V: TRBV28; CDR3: CASSRGDRDSYEQYF; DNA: TGTGCCAGCAGTCGAGGGGACAGGGACTCCTACGAGCAGTACTTC
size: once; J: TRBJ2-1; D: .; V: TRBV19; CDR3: CASSIELSYNEQFF; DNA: TGTGCCAGTAGTATTGAGCTCTCCTACAATGAGCAGTTCTTC
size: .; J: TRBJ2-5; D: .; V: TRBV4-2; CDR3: CASSLRGGETQYF; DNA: TGTGCCAGCAGCCTACGAGGCGGCGAGACCCAGTACTTC
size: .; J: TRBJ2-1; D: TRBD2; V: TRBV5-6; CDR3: CASRLAAALHSEQFF; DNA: TGTGCCAGCAGGCTAGCGGCAGCTCTCCACAGCGAGCAGTTCTTC
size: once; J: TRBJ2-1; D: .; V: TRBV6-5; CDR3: CASSYLLFNEQFF; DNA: TGTGCCAGCAGTTACCTCTTGTTCAATGAGCAGTTCTTC
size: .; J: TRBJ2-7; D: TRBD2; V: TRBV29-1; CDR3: CSAGGGTSLYEQYF; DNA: TGCAGCGCCGGGGGGGGGACTAGCCTTTACGAGCAGTACTTC
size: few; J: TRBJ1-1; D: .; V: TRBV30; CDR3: CAWSEGHPQNTEAFF; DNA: TGTGCCTGGAGTGAGGGACACCCCCAGAACACTGAAGCTTTCTTT
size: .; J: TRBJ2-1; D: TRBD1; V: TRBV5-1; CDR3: CASSPGQGRDEQFF; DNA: TGCGCCAGCAGCCCGGGACAGGGTAGAGATGAGCAGTTCTTC
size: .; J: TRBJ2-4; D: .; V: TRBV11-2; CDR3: CASSPSAGAEAIQYF; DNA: TGTGCCAGCAGCCCATCGGCGGGGGCGGAGGCCATTCAGTACTTC
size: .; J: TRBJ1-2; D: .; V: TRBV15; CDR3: CATSRDRRGLGYGYTF; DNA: TGTGCCACCAGCAGAGATCGCAGGGGCCTAGGATATGGCTACACCTTC
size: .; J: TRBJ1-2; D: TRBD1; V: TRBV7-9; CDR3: CASSLRDRVGYTF; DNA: TGTGCCAGCAGCTTACGTGACAGGGTTGGCTACACCTTC
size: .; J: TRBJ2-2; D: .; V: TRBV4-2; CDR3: CASSQFIGTNTGELFF; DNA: TGTGCCAGCAGCCAATTTATCGGGACTAACACCGGGGAGCTGTTTTTT
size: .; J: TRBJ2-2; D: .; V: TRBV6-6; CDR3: CASSYVRGPFGELFF; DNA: TGTGCCAGCAGTTACGTGCGGGGGCCGTTTGGGGAGCTGTTTTTT
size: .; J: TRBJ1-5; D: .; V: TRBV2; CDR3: CASRLRDYSNQPQHF; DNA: TGTGCCAGCAGACTCAGGGATTATAGCAATCAGCCCCAGCATTTT
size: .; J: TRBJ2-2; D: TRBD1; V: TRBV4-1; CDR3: CASSQGQGSAGELFF; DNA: TGCGCCAGCAGCCAAGGACAGGGTAGCGCCGGGGAGCTGTTTTTT
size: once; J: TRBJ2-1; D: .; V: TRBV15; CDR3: CATGGGDSSYNEQFF; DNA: TGTGCCACCGGGGGCGGTGATAGCTCCTACAATGAGCAGTTCTTC
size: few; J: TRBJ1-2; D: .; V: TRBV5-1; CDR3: CASSREIPRADHGYTF; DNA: TGCGCCAGCAGCCGGGAGATTCCCAGGGCAGACCATGGCTACACCTTC
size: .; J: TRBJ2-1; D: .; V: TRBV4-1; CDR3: CASSRGTGPPNEQFF; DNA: TGCGCCAGCAGCCGGGGGACTGGACCTCCCAATGAGCAGTTCTTC
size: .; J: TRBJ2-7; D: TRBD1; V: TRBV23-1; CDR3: CASSQGAGTGSYEQYF; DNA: TGCGCCAGCAGTCAAGGTGCCGGGACAGGGTCCTACGAGCAGTACTTC
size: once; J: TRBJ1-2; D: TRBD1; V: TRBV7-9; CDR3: CASSQTTGKDGYTF; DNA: TGTGCCAGCAGCCAGACGACAGGGAAGGATGGCTACACCTTC
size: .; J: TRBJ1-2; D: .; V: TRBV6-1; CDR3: CASSTRQDRYGYTF; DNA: TGTGCCAGCAGTACCCGACAGGATCGTTATGGCTACACCTTC
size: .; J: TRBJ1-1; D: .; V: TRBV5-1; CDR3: CASSLPGDTEAFF; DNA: TGCGCCAGCAGCTTGCCCGGGGACACTGAAGCTTTCTTT
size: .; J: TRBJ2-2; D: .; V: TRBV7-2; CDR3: CASSFGGTNTGELFF; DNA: TGTGCCAGCAGCTTTGGCGGAACGAACACCGGGGAGCTGTTTTTT
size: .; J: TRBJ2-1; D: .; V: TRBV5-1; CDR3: CASSLLSGNNEQFF; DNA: TGCGCCAGCAGCTTGCTTAGCGGAAACAATGAGCAGTTCTTC
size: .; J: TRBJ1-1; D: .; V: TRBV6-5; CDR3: CASSYSVPGDTEAFF; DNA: TGTGCCAGCAGTTACTCGGTTCCAGGGGACACTGAAGCTTTCTTT
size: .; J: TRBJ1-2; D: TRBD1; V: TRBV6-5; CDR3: CASSYSTGTGDGYTF; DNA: TGTGCCAGCAGTTACTCGACTGGGACAGGGGATGGCTACACCTTC
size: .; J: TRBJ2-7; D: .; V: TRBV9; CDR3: CASSVDSRAPHYEQYF; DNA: TGTGCCAGCAGCGTAGATTCGAGGGCGCCCCACTACGAGCAGTACTTC
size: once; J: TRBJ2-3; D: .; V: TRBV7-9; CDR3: CASSSSTDTQYF; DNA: TGTGCCAGCAGCTCCTCCACAGATACGCAGTATTTT
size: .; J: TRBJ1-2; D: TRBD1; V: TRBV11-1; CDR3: CASSLSLDRGVSGYTF; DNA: TGTGCCAGCAGCTTATCCCTGGACAGGGGGGTCAGTGGCTACACCTTC
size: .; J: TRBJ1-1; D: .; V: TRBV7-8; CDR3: CASSPGLMNTEAFF; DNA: TGTGCCAGCAGCCCGGGGTTAATGAACACTGAAGCTTTCTTT
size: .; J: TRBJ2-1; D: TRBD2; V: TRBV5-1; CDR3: CASSLGLAGLRNEQFF; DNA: TGCGCCAGCAGCCTAGGACTAGCGGGGTTGCGCAATGAGCAGTTCTTC
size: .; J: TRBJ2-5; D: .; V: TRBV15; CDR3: CATSGGAGYKETQYF; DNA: TGTGCCACCAGCGGTGGGGCAGGCTATAAAGAGACCCAGTACTTC
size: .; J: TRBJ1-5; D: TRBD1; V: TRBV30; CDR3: CAWSVQTGGGQPQHF; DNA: TGTGCCTGGAGTGTGCAGACAGGGGGAGGTCAGCCCCAGCATTTT
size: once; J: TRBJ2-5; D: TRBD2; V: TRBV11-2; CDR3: CASSLTRKGVAGGAETQYF; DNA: TGTGCCAGCAGCCTTACCCGCAAGGGGGTAGCGGGAGGGGCTGAGACCCAGTACTTC
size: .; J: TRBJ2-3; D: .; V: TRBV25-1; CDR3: CASGGGLATFLQYF; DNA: TGTGCCAGCGGGGGGGGGCTAGCGACGTTCTTACAGTATTTT
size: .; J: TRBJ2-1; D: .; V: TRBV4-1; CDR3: CASSHARNNEQFF; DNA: TGCGCCAGCAGCCATGCGCGGAACAATGAGCAGTTCTTC
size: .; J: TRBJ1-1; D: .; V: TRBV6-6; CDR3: CASSYGQGPLEAFF; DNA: TGTGCCAGCAGTTACGGCCAGGGCCCTCTTGAAGCTTTCTTT
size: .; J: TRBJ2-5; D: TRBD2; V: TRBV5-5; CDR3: CASSLANVGSGGYQETQYF; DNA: TGTGCCAGCAGCTTGGCCAACGTGGGTAGCGGGGGGTACCAAGAGACCCAGTACTTC
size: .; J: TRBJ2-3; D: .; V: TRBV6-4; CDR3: CASSDKAGVTDTQYF; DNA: TGTGCCAGCAGTGACAAGGCAGGGGTCACAGATACGCAGTATTTT
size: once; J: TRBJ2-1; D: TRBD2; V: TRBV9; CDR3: CASSSPTSENEQFF; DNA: TGTGCCAGCAGCTCACCGACTAGCGAGAATGAGCAGTTCTTC
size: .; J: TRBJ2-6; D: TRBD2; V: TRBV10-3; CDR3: CAIAGEVSGANVLTF; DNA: TGTGCCATTGCGGGAGAAGTCTCTGGGGCCAACGTCCTGACTTTC